This T cell receptor beta chain derives from a study of response to subunit inactivated influenza vaccine. Study-level findings and limits: The authors proposed limited new T cell recruitment per seasonal influenza vaccination.

Remarks on this clonotype: The antigen remains undetermined.

V was pared by 10 bases and J by 3 bases, with 18 bases between. The length of the CDR3 is 14 residues. TCRdb called the RT-PCR reads again in MiXCR, with one record for every CDR3 protein. The top ten clones hold around a tenth of a sample with 630,000 or so distinct CDR3 sequences, less than 20% of them seen once. The sequencing here drew on PBMCs from blood, taken roughly 13 days after vaccination. The V and J genes are TRBV12-3 or TRBV12-4 and TRBJ2-5, with D maybe TRBD2 (6 bases). This TCR came from a middle-aged man who received an inactivated influenza vaccine. This chain's CDR3 is CATQEEGTEETQYF. The CDR3 DNA follows: TGTGCCACCCAGGAGGAGGGGACCGAAGAGACCCAGTACTTC.